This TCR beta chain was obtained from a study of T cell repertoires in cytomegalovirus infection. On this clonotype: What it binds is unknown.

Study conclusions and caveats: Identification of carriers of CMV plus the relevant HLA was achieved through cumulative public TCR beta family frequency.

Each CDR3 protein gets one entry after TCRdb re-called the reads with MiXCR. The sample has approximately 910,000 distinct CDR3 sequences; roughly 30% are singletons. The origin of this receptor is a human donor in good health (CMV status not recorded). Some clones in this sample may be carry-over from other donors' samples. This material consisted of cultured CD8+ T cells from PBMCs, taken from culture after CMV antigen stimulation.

The CDR3 DNA reads as TGTGCCAGCGGAGAGACAGGGGCATTAGCCGAAGCTTTCTTT. This codes for CASGETGALAEAFF. The V and J genes are TRBV6-6 and TRBJ1-1, with 8 bases matching TRBD1. This CDR3 spans 14 amino acids. The germline V gene encodes CDR1 MNHNY and CDR2 SVGAGI (reference sequence). Unmatched junction bases numbered 13, after V lost 8 bases and J lost 8 bases.